Described below is a single TCR beta chain sequence and its context. The antigen remains unidentified. The data belong to a study of blood T cells in healthy people across ages. Germline CDR1 reads MDHEN; CDR2 reads SYDVKM. This CDR3 spans 16 amino acids. V lost 6 bases, J lost 1 base, and 9 bases stayed unmatched. General study findings and limits: The percentage of naive T cells correlated strongly with TCR beta diversity. Older age went with lower TCR beta diversity per million T cells, in a roughly linear way.

Primers used in a second PCR of about 7 to 12 cycles were a sample-barcoded 5' primer and a J-beta primer mix. Template switching added a 12-random-nucleotide identifier to every cDNA molecule. TCRdb itself ran the 5' RACE reads through MiXCR, one entry per CDR3 protein. The table includes some 1.5 million distinct CDR3 sequences, approximately 39% detected once. The V gene is TRBV28, the J gene TRBJ1-2; 9 positions match TRBD1. Sample: blood. This sequence originates from a woman aged 18-29 years in good health. In DNA form, the CDR3 reads TGTGCCAGCAGGAAAACAGGGGGCGCCAATAACTATGGCTACACCTTC. This codes for CASRKTGGANNYGYTF.